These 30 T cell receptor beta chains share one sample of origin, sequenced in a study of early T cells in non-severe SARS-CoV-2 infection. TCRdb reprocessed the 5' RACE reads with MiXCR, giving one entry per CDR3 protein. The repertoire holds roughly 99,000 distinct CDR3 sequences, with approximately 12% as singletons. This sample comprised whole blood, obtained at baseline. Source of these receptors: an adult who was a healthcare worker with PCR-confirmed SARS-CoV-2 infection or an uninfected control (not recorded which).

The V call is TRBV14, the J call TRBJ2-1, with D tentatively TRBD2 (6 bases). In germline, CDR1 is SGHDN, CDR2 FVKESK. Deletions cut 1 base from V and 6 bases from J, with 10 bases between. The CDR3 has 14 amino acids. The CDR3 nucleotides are TGTGCCAGCAGCCAAGCGGACTACTTCAATGAGCAGTTCTTC. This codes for CASSQADYFNEQFF.

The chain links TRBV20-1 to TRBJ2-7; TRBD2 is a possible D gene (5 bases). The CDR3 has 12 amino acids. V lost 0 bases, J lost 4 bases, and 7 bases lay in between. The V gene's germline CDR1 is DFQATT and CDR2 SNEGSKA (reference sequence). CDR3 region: CSARDRRYEQYF. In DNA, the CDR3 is TGCAGTGCTAGAGATCGGAGGTACGAGCAGTACTTC.

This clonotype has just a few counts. CDR3 nucleotide sequence: TGTGCCAGCAGCTCGCTAAACTACAATGAGCAGTTCTTC. It specifies CASSSLNYNEQFF. The rearrangement links TRBV5-6 to TRBJ2-1, with D uncertain. This CDR3 has 13 residues. Germline CDR1 SGHDT, CDR2 YYEEEE. V gave up 3 bases and J gave up 3 bases, with 7 bases separating them.

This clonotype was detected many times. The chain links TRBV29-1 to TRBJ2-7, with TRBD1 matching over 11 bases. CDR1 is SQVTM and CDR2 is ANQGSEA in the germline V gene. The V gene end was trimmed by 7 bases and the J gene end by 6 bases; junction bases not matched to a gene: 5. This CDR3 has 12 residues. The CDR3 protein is CSAGQGAAEQYF. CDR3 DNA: TGCAGCGCCGGACAGGGGGCGGCCGAGCAGTACTTC.

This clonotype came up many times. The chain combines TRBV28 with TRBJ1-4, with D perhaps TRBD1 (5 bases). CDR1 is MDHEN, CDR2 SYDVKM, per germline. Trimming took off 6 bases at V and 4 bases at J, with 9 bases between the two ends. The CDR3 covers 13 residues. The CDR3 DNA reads TGTGCCAGCAGCCGGGACTATAATGAAAAACTGTTTTTT. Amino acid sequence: CASSRDYNEKLFF.

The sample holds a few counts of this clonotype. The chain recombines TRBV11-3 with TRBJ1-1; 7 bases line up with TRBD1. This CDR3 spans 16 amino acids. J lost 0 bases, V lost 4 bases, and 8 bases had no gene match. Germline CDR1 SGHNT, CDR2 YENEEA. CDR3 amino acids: CASSSTGAGMNTEAFF. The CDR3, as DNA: TGTGCCAGCAGCTCAACAGGGGCTGGCATGAACACTGAAGCTTTCTTT. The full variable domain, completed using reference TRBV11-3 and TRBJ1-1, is EAGVVQSPRYKIIEKKQPVAFWCNPISGHNTLYWYLQNLGQGPELLIRYENEEAVDDSQLPKDRFSAERLKGVDSTLKIQPAELGDSAVYLCASSSTGAGMNTEAFFGQGTRLTVV.

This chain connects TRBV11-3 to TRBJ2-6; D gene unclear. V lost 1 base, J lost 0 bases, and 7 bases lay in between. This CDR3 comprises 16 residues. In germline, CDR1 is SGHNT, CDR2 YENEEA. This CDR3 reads CASSLGQRSGANVLTF. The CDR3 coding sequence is TGTGCCAGCAGCTTAGGCCAGCGCTCTGGGGCCAACGTCCTGACTTTC.

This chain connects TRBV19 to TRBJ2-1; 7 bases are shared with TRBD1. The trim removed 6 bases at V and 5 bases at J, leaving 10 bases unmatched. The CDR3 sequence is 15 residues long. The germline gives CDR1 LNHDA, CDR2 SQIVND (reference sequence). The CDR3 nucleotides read TGTGCCAGTAGAGAGGGGGCCGCCTTAAACAATGAGCAGTTCTTC. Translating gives CASREGAALNNEQFF. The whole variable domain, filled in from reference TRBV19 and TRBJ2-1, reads DGGITQSPKYLFRKEGQNVTLSCEQNLNHDAMYWYRQDPGQGLRLIYYSQIVNDFQKGDIAEGYSVSREKKESFPLTVTSAQKNPTAFYLCASREGAALNNEQFFGPGTRLTVL.

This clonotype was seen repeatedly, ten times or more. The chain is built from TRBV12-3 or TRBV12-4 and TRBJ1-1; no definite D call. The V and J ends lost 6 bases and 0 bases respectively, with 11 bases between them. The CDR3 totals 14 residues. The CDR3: CASSSANMNTEAFF. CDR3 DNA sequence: TGTGCCAGCAGCTCGGCCAATATGAACACTGAAGCTTTCTTT.

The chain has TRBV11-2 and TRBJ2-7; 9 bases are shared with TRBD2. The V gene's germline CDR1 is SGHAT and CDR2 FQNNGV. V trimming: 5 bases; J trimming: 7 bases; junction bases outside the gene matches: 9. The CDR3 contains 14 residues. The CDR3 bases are TGTGCCAGCAGCACCGGGACTAGCAGTTGGGAGCAGTACTTC. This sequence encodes CASSTGTSSWEQYF.

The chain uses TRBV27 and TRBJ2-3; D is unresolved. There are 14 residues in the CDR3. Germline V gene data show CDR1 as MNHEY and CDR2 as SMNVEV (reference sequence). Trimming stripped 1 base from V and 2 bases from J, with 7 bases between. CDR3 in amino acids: CASSLWNPTDTQYF. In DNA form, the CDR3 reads TGTGCCAGCAGTTTATGGAACCCCACAGATACGCAGTATTTT.

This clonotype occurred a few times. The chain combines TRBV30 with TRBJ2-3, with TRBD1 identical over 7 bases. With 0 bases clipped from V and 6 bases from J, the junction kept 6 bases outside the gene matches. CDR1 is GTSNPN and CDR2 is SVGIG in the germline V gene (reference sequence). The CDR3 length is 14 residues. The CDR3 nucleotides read TGTGCCTGGAGTGTAGGGGGCCTCGGGGATACGCAGTATTTT. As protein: CAWSVGGLGDTQYF.

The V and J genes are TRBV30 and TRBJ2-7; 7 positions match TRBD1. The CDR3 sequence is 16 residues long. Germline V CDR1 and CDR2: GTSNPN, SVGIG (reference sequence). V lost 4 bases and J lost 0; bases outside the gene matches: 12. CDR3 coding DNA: TGTGCCTGGACGAAATATGGACAGGTCTCCTCCTACGAGCAGTACTTC. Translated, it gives CAWTKYGQVSSYEQYF.

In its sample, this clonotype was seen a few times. The CDR3 here is CSARDQQGGEKLFF. The CDR3 DNA follows: TGCAGTGCTAGAGATCAACAGGGGGGTGAAAAACTGTTTTTT. The chain combines TRBV20-1 with TRBJ1-4; 8 positions match TRBD1. This CDR3 has 14 residues. Germline lookup yields CDR1 DFQATT and CDR2 SNEGSKA (reference sequence). V was pared by 0 bases and J by 7 bases, with 4 bases of the junction left unmatched.

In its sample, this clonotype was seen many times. The CDR3 nucleotides are TGCAGTGCTAGGTATACTCCGACCGGGGAGCTGTTTTTT. Translation: CSARYTPTGELFF. The V call is TRBV20-1, the J call TRBJ2-2; the D is unclear. Per germline, CDR1 DFQATT and CDR2 SNEGSKA (reference sequence). The CDR3 extends over 13 amino acids. V lost 3 bases and J 5 bases, leaving 10 bases between the germline ends.

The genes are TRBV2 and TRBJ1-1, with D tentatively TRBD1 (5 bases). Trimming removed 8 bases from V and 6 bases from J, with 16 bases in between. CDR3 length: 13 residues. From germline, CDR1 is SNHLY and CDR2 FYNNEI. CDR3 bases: TGTGCCAGCTACCATAAGGGGATCGCTGAAGCTTTCTTT. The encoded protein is CASYHKGIAEAFF.

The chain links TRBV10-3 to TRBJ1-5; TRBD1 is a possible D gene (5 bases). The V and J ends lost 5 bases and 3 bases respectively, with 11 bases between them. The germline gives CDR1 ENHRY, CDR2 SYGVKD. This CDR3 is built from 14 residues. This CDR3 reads CAISPDRVNQPQHF. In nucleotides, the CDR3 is TGTGCCATCAGTCCCGACAGAGTCAATCAGCCCCAGCATTTT.

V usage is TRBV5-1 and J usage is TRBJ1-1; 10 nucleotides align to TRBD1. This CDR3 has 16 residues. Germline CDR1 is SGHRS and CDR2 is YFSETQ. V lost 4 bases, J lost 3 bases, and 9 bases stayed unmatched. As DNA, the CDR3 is TGCGCCAGCAGCCCGGGGACAGGGGCGGGGGACACTGAAGCTTTCTTT. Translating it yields CASSPGTGAGDTEAFF.

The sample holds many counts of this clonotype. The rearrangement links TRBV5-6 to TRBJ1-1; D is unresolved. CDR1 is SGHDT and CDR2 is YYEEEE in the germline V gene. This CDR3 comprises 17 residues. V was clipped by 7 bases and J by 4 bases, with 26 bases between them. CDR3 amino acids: CASSDYQAARTATEAFF. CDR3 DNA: TGTGCCAGCTCCGATTACCAGGCGGCGAGAACAGCCACTGAAGCTTTCTTT.

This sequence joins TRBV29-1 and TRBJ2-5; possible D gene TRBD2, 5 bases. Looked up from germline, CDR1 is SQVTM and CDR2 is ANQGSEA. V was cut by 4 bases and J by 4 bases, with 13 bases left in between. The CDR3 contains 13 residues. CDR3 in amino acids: CSVGHLRGETQYF. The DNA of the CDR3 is TGCAGCGTTGGTCACCTTCGGGGAGAGACCCAGTACTTC.

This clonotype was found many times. The CDR3 sequence: CASGFPPGGSDYGYTF. The CDR3 region has the DNA TGTGCTAGTGGTTTCCCCCCCGGGGGTTCCGACTATGGCTACACCTTC. This sequence joins TRBV12-5 and TRBJ1-2, with D perhaps matching TRBD1 (5 bases). The CDR3 sequence is 16 residues long. V was trimmed by 3 bases and J by 3 bases, leaving 17 bases between them. Germline V gene sequence: CDR1 LGHNT, CDR2 FRNRAP. Filled out from reference TRBV12-5 and TRBJ1-2, the complete variable domain reads DARVTQTPRHKVTEMGQEVTMRCQPILGHNTVFWYRQTMMQGLELLAYFRNRAPLDDSGMPKDRFSAEMPDATLATLKIQPSEPRDSAVYFCASGFPPGGSDYGYTFGSGTRLTVV.

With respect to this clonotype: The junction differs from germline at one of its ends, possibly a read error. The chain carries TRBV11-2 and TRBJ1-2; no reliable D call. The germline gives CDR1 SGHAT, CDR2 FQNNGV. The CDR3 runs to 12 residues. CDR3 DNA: TGTGCCAGCACCTTATTTTCGTTCGGCTACACCTTC. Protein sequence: CASTLFSFGYTF.

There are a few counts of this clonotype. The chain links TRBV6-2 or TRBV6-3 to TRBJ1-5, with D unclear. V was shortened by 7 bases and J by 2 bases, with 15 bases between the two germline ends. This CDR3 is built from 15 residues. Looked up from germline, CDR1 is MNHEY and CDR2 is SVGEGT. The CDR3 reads CASTPRVAGNQPQHF. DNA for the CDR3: TGTGCCAGCACCCCCCGAGTGGCAGGCAATCAGCCCCAGCATTTT.

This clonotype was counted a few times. For the CDR3, the DNA is TGCAGTGCTAGAGCCGCCGACAGGGGGCGCGACAATGAGCAGTTCTTC. Amino acids: CSARAADRGRDNEQFF. V and J are TRBV20-1 and TRBJ2-1; 10 bases are shared with TRBD1. The junction had 8 bases not matched to a gene; V was cut back by 1 base and J by 5 bases. This CDR3 comprises 16 residues. Germline V gene sequence: CDR1 DFQATT, CDR2 SNEGSKA (reference sequence).

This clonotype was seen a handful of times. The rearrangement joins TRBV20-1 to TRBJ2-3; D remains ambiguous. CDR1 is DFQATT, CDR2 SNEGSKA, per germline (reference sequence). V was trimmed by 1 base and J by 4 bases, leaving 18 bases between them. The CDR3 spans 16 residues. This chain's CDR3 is CSARVGEASRADTQYF. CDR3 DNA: TGCAGTGCTAGAGTCGGTGAGGCTTCTCGGGCAGATACGCAGTATTTT.

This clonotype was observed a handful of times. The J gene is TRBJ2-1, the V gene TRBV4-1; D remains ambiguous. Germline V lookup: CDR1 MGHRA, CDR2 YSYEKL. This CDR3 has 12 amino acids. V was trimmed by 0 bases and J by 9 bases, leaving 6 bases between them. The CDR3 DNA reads TGCGCCAGCAGCCAAGATCGCGGTGAGCAGTTCTTC. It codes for CASSQDRGEQFF.

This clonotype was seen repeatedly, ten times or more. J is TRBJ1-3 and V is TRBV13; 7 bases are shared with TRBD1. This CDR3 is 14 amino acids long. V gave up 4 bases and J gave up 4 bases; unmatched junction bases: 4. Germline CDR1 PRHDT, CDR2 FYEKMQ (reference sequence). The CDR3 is CASSSRTGGNTIYF. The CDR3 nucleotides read TGTGCCAGCAGCTCCCGGACAGGAGGAAACACCATATATTTT.

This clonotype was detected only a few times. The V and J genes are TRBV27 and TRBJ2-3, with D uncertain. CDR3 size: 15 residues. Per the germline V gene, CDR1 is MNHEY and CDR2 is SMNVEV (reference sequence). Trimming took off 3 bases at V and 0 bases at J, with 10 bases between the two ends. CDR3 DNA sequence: TGTGCCAGCAGTTTGGGCAGGCTTAGCACAGATACGCAGTATTTT. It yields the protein CASSLGRLSTDTQYF.

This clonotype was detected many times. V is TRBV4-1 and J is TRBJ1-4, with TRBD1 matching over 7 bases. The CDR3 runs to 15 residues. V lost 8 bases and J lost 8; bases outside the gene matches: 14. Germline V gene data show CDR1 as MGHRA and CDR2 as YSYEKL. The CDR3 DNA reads TGCGCCAGCGAGAGGTCGGGAACAGGGGACGAAAAACTGTTTTTT. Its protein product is CASERSGTGDEKLFF.

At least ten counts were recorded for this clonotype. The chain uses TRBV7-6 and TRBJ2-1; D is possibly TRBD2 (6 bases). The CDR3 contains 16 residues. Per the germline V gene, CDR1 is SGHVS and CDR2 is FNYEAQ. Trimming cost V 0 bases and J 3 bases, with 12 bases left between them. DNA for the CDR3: TGTGCCAGCAGCTTAGCCTCGTGGCGGGGCTACAATGAGCAGTTCTTC. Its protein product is CASSLASWRGYNEQFF. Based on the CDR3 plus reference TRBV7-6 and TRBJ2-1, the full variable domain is GAGVSQSPRYKVTKRGQDVALRCDPISGHVSLYWYRQALGQGPEFLTYFNYEAQQDKSGLPNDRFSAERPEGSISTLTIQRTEQRDSAMYRCASSLASWRGYNEQFFGPGTRLTVL.